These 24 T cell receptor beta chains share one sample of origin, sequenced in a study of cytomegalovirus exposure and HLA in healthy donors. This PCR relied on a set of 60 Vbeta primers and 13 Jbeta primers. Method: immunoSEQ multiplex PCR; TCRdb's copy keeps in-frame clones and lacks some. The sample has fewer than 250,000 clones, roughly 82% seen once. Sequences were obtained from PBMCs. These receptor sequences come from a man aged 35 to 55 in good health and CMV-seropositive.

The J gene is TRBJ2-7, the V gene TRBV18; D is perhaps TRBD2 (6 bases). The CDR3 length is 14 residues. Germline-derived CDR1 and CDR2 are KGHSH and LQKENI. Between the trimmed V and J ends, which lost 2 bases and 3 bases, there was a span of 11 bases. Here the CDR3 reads CASSPSGLSYEQYF. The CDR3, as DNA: TGTGCCAGCTCACCAAGCGGACTAAGCTACGAGCAGTACTTC.

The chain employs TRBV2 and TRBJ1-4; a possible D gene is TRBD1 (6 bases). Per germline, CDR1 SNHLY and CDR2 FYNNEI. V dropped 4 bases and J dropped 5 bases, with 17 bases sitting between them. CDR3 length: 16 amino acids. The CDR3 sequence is CASSAWGGAGNEKLFF. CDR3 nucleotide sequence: TGTGCCAGCAGTGCCTGGGGGGGGGCCGGGAATGAAAAACTGTTTTTT.

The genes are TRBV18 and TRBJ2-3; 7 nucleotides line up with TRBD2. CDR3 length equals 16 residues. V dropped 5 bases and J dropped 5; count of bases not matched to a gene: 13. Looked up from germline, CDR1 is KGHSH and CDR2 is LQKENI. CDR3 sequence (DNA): TGTGCCAGCTCAACTCGGACTAGTCTAGAGGGAGATACGCAGTATTTT. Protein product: CASSTRTSLEGDTQYF.

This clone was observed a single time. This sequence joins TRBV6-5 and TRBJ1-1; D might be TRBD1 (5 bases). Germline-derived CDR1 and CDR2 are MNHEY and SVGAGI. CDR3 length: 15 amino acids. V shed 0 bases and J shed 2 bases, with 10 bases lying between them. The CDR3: CASSYSVGLNTEAFF. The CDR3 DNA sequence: TGTGCCAGCAGTTACTCGGTGGGACTTAACACTGAAGCTTTCTTT.

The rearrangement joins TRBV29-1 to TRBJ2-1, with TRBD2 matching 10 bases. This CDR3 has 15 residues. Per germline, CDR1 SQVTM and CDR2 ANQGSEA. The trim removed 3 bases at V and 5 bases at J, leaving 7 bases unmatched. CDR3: CSVEVLAGVNNEQFF. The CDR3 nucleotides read TGCAGCGTTGAGGTGCTAGCGGGAGTCAACAATGAGCAGTTCTTC.

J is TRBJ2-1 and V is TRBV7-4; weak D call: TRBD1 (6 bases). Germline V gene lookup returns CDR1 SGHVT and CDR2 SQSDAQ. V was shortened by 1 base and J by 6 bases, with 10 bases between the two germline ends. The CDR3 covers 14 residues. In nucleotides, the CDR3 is TGTGCCAGCAGCTTAGACAGGGAAATCAATGAGCAGTTCTTC. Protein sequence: CASSLDREINEQFF.

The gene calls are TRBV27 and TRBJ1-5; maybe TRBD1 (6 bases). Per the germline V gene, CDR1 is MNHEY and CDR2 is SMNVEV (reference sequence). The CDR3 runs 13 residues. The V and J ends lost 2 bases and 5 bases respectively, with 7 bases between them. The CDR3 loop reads CASSLKGDQPQHF. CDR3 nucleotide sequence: TGTGCCAGCAGTTTAAAGGGGGATCAGCCCCAGCATTTT.

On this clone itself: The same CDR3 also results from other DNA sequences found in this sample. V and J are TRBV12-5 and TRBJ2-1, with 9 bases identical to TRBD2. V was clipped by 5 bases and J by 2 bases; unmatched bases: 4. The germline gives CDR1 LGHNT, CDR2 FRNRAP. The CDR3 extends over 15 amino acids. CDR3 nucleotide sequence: TGTGCTAGTGGTGCTAGCGGGACCGCCTACAATGAGCAGTTCTTC. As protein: CASGASGTAYNEQFF.

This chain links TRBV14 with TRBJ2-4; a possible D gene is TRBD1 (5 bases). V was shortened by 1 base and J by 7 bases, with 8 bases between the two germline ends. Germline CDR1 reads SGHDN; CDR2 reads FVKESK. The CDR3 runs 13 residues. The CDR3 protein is CASSQASGNIQYF. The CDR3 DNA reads TGTGCCAGCAGCCAAGCGTCAGGGAACATTCAGTACTTC.

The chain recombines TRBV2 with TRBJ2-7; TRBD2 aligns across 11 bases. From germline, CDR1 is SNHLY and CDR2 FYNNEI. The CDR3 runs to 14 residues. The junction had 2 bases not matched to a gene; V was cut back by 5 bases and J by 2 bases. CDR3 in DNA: TGTGCCAGCAGTAGGACTAGCGGGCCCTACGAGCAGTACTTC. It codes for CASSRTSGPYEQYF.

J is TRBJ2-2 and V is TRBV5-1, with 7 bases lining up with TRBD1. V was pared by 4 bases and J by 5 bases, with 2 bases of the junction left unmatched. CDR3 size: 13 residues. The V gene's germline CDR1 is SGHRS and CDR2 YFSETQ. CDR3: CASSIQGTGELFF. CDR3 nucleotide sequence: TGCGCCAGCAGCATACAGGGGACCGGGGAGCTGTTTTTT.

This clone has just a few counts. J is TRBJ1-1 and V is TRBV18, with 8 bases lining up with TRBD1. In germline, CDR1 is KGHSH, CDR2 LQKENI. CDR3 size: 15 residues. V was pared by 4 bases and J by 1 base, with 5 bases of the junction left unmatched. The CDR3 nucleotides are TGTGCCAGCTCACTGGGACAGGCAGAGAACACTGAAGCTTTCTTT. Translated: CASSLGQAENTEAFF.

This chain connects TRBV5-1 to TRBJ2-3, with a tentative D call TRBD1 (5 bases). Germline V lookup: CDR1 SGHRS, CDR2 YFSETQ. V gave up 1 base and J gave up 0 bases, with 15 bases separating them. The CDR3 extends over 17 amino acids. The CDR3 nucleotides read TGCGCCAGCAGCTTGTCGATTAGGGGCTCTAGCACAGATACGCAGTATTTT. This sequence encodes CASSLSIRGSSTDTQYF.

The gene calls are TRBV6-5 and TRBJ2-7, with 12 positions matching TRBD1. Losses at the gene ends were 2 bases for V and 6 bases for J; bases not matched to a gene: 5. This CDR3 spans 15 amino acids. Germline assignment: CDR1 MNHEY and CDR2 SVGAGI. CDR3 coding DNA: TGTGCCAGCAGTTACCAAGGGACAGGGGGCTCCGAGCAGTACTTC. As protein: CASSYQGTGGSEQYF.

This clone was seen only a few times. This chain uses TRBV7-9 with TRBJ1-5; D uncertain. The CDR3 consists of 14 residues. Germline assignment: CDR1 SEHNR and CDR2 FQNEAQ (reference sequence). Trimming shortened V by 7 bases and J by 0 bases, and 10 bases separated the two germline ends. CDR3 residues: CASNDGLSNQPQHF. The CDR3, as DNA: TGTGCCAGCAACGATGGACTTAGCAATCAGCCCCAGCATTTT.

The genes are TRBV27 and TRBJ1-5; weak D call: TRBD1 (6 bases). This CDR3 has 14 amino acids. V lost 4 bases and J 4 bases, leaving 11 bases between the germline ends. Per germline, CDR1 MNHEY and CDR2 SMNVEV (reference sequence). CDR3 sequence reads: CASSSRQANQPQHF. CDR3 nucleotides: TGTGCCAGCAGTTCCCGACAGGCAAATCAGCCCCAGCATTTT.

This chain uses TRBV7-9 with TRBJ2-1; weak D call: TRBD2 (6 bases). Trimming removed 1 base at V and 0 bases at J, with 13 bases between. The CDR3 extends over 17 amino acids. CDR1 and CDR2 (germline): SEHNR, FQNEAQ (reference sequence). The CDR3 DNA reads TGTGCCAGCAGCTTAGTGGCTAGCGCGAGCTCCTACAATGAGCAGTTCTTC. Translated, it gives CASSLVASASSYNEQFF.

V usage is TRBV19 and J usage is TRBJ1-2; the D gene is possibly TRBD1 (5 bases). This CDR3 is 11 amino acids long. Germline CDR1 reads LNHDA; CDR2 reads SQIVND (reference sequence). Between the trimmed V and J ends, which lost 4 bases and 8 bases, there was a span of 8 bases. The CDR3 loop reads CASSNGGGYTF. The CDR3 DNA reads TGTGCCAGTAGTAACGGGGGGGGCTACACCTTC.

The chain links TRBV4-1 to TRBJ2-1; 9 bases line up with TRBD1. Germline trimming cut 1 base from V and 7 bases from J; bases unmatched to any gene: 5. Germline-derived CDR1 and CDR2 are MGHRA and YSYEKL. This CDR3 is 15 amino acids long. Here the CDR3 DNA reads TGCGCCAGCAGCCAAGGGGGACAGGGCGGGAATGAGCAGTTCTTC. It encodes CASSQGGQGGNEQFF.

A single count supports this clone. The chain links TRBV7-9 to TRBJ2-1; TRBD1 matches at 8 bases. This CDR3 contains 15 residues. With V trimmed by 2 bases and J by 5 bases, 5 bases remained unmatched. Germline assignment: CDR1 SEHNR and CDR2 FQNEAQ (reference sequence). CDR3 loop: CASSLRTGSDNEQFF. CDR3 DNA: TGTGCCAGCAGCTTACGGACAGGGTCTGACAATGAGCAGTTCTTC.

CDR3: CASRPSGTGSSIQYF. For the CDR3, the DNA is TGTGCCAGCAGACCCTCCGGGACAGGGTCGTCCATTCAGTACTTC. The V call is TRBV6-5, the J call TRBJ2-4, with 9 bases aligning to TRBD1. V lost 6 bases, J lost 9 bases, and 12 bases stayed unmatched. The V gene's germline CDR1 is MNHEY and CDR2 SVGAGI. The CDR3 totals 15 residues.

This CDR3 is CASTVNTGELFF. As DNA, the CDR3 is TGTGCCAGCACGGTAAACACCGGGGAGCTGTTTTTT. The chain recombines TRBV9 with TRBJ2-2, with D uncertain. Germline V gene data show CDR1 as SGDLS and CDR2 as YYNGEE. V was clipped by 6 bases and J by 2 bases, with 5 bases between them. This CDR3 region has 12 residues.

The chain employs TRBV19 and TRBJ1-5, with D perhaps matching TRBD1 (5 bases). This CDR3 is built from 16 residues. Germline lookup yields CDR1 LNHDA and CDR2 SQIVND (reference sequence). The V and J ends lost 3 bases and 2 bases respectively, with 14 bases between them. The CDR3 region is CASSIFGGGGNQPQHF. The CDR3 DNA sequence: TGTGCCAGTAGTATCTTCGGGGGAGGTGGCAATCAGCCCCAGCATTTT.

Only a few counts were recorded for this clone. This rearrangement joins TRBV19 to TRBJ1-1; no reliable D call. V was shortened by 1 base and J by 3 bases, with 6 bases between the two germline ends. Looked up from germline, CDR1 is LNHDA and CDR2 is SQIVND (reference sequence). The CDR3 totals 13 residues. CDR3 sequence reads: CASSIGGYTEAFF. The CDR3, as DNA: TGTGCCAGTAGTATAGGAGGGTACACTGAAGCTTTCTTT.